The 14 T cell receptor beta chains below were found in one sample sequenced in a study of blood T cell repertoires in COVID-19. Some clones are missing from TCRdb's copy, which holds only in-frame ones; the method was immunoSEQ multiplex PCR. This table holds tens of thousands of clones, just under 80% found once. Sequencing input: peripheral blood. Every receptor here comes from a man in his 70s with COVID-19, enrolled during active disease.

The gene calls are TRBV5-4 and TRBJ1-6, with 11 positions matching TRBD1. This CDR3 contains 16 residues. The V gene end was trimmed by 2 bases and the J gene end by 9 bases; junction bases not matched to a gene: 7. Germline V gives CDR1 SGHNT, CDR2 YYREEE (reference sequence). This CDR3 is CASSLRTGTGGSPLHF. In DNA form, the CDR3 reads TGTGCCAGCAGCTTACGAACCGGGACAGGGGGTTCACCCCTCCACTTT.

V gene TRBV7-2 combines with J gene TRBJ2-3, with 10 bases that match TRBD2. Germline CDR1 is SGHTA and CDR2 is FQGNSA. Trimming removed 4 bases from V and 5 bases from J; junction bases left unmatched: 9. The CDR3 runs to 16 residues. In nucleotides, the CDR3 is TGTGCCAGCAGCTGGACCCCACTAGCGGGGAAAGATACGCAGTATTTT. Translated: CASSWTPLAGKDTQYF.

For the CDR3, the DNA is TGCAGCGTTCTAGTGGGACAGTCGAACACTGAAGCTTTCTTT. Residues: CSVLVGQSNTEAFF. The chain uses TRBV29-1 and TRBJ1-1; 7 bases match TRBD1. The CDR3 runs to 14 residues. Germline values: CDR1 SQVTM, CDR2 ANQGSEA. V lost 5 bases and J lost 1; bases outside the gene matches: 7. Based on the CDR3 plus reference TRBV29-1 and TRBJ1-1, the full variable domain is SAVISQKPSRDICQRGTSLTIQCQVDSQVTMMFWYRQQPGQSLTLIATANQGSEATYESGFVIDKFPISRPNLTFSTLTVSNMSPEDSSIYLCSVLVGQSNTEAFFGQGTRLTVV.

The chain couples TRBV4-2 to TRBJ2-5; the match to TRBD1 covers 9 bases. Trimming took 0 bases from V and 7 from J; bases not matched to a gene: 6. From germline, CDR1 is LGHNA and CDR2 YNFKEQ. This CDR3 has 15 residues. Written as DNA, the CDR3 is TGTGCCAGCAGCCAAGAAAGGGACAGGGTACGGACCCAGTACTTC. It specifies CASSQERDRVRTQYF.

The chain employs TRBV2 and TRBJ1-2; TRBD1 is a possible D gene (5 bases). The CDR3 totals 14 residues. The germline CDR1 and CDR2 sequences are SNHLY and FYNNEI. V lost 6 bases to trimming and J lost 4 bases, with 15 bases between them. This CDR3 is CASSPGGIGYGYTF. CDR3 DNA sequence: TGTGCCAGCAGCCCGGGGGGGATCGGCTATGGCTACACCTTC.

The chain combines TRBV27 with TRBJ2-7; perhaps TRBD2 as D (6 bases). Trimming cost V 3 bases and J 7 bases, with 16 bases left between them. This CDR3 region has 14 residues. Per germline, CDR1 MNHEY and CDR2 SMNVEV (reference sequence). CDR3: CASSLRRELGEQYF. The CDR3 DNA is TGTGCCAGCAGTTTGAGACGGGAGCTGGGGGAGCAGTACTTC.

The CDR3: CATSSRGGAGQPQHF. The CDR3 DNA reads TGTGCCACCAGCTCCCGGGGGGGCGCAGGTCAGCCCCAGCATTTT. The chain links TRBV15 to TRBJ1-5, with a weak D call TRBD1 (6 bases). Trimming took 5 bases from V and 6 from J, leaving 17 bases between them. Germline CDR1 and CDR2: LNHNV and YYDKDF (reference sequence). The CDR3 extends over 15 amino acids.

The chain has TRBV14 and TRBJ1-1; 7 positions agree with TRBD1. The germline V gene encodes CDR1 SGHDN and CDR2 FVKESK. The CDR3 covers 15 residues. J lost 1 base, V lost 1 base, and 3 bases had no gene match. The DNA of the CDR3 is TGTGCCAGCAGCCAAGTAGCAGGGGGGAACACTGAAGCTTTCTTT. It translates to CASSQVAGGNTEAFF.

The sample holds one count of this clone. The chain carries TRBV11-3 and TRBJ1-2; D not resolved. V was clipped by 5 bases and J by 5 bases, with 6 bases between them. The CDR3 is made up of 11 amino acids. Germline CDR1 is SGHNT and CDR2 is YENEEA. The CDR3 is CASSRGYGYTF. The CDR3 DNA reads TGTGCCAGCAGCCGCGGGTATGGCTACACCTTC.

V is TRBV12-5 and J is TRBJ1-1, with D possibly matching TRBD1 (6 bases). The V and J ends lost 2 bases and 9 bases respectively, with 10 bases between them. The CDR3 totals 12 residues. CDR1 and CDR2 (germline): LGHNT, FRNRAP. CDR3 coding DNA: TGTGCTAGTGGTTTGAATCAGGGGAAAGCTTTCTTT. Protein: CASGLNQGKAFF.

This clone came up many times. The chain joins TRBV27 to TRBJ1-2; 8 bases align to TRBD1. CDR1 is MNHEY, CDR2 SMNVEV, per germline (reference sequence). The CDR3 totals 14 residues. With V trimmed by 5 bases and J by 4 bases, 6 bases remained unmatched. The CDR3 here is CASSRGQGGYGYTF. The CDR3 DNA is TGTGCCAGCAGTCGCGGACAGGGTGGCTATGGCTACACCTTC.

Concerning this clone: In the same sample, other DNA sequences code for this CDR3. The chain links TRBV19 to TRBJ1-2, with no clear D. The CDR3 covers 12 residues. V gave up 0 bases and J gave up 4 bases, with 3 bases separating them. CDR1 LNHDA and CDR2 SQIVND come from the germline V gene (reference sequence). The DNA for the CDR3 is TGTGCCAGTAGTATAGATCGCTATGGCTACACCTTC. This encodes CASSIDRYGYTF.

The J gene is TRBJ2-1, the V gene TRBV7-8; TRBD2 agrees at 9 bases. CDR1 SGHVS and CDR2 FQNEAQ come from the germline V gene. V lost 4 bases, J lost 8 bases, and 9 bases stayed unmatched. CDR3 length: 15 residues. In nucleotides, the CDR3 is TGTGCCAGCAGCTCTCTTAGCGGGAGCGGGGATGAGCAGTTCTTC. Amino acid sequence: CASSSLSGSGDEQFF. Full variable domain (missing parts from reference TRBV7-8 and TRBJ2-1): GAGVSQSPRYKVAKRGQDVALRCDPISGHVSLFWYQQALGQGPEFLTYFQNEAQLDKSGLPSDRFFAERPEGSVSTLKIQRTQQEDSAVYLCASSSLSGSGDEQFFGPGTRLTVL.

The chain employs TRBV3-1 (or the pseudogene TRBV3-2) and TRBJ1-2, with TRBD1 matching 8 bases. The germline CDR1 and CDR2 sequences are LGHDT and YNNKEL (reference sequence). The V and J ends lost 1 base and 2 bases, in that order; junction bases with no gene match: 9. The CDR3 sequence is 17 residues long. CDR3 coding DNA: TGTGCCAGCAGCCAAGTTTCACAGGGGGTGTACAACTATGGCTACACCTTC. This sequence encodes CASSQVSQGVYNYGYTF.